The 18 T cell receptor beta chains reported below all come from one sample, sequenced in a study of blood T cell repertoires in COVID-19. Clones were read by immunoSEQ multiplex PCR, and TCRdb kept only the in-frame ones, dropping some. The data show approximately 500,000 clones, with about 89% seen just once and less than 9.5% held by the top ten. Sequenced material: peripheral blood. The receptors here all came from a woman aged 45-60 years with COVID-19, enrolled during active disease.

The genes are TRBV6-5 and TRBJ1-2; D gene unclear. V gave up 7 bases and J gave up 2 bases, with 11 bases separating them. Germline V gene sequence: CDR1 MNHEY, CDR2 SVGAGI. The CDR3 has 13 residues. The CDR3 here is CASKLLSNYGYTF. CDR3 DNA: TGTGCCAGCAAATTACTTTCGAACTATGGCTACACCTTC.

The chain combines TRBV3-1 (or the pseudogene TRBV3-2) with TRBJ1-3; D may be TRBD1 (6 bases). Germline V gene sequence: CDR1 LGHDT, CDR2 YNNKEL (reference sequence). This CDR3 has 14 amino acids. Trimming stripped 1 base from V and 2 bases from J, with 6 bases between. The DNA for the CDR3 is TGTGCCAGCAGCCAAGGGACAGCTGGAAACACCATATATTTT. Translation gives CASSQGTAGNTIYF.

The chain recombines TRBV19 with TRBJ1-2; 12 bases align to TRBD1. V lost 7 bases and J lost 8; bases outside the gene matches: 8. This CDR3 spans 14 amino acids. Germline V gene data show CDR1 as LNHDA and CDR2 as SQIVND (reference sequence). CDR3 sequence reads: CASTGQGAVGGYTF. The CDR3 DNA reads as TGTGCCAGTACGGGACAGGGGGCCGTCGGGGGCTACACCTTC.

This CDR3 reads CASSQVLGGNTF. The DNA for the CDR3 is TGTGCCAGCAGCCAAGTCTTAGGGGGCAACACCTTC. The chain has TRBV14 and TRBJ1-2, with 7 bases aligning to TRBD1. Unmatched junction bases numbered 5, after V lost 1 base and J lost 12 bases. CDR3 length: 12 residues. Germline CDR1 SGHDN, CDR2 FVKESK.

CDR3 residues: CATRSVEGWSDTQYF. CDR3 DNA sequence: TGCGCCACCAGAAGTGTGGAGGGGTGGTCGGATACGCAGTATTTT. The chain links TRBV10-1 to TRBJ2-3; D might be TRBD2 (6 bases). Looked up from germline, CDR1 is WNHNN and CDR2 is SYGVQD (reference sequence). Trimming took off 10 bases at V and 6 bases at J, with 23 bases between the two ends. The CDR3 loop spans 15 amino acids.

DNA of the CDR3: TGTGCCAGCAGCCTGGACAGGGAGAGATCCTACGAGCAGTACTTC. Protein: CASSLDRERSYEQYF. The V call is TRBV5-4, the J call TRBJ2-7, with 8 bases aligning to TRBD1. Germline V gene sequence: CDR1 SGHNT, CDR2 YYREEE (reference sequence). With 4 bases clipped from V and 1 base from J, the junction kept 7 bases outside the gene matches. The CDR3 extends over 15 amino acids.

V gene TRBV7-9 combines with J gene TRBJ2-3; TRBD2 is a possible D gene (6 bases). The CDR3 is 16 amino acids. Trimming took off 1 base at V and 0 bases at J, with 11 bases between the two ends. Germline V gene data show CDR1 as SEHNR and CDR2 as FQNEAQ (reference sequence). The CDR3 bases are TGTGCCAGCAGCTTAGGGCGGGGCGGGAGCACAGATACGCAGTATTTT. It encodes CASSLGRGGSTDTQYF. Based on the CDR3 plus reference TRBV7-9 and TRBJ2-3, the full variable domain is DTGVSQNPRHKITKRGQNVTFRCDPISEHNRLYWYRQTLGQGPEFLTYFQNEAQLEKSRLLSDRFSAERPKGSFSTLEIQRTEQGDSAMYLCASSLGRGGSTDTQYFGPGTRLTVL.

The rearrangement links TRBV6-5 to TRBJ2-3; 8 bases fit TRBD1. The CDR3 has 13 residues. The germline V gene has CDR1 MNHEY and CDR2 SVGAGI. The V segment lost 6 bases and the J segment 5 bases; nucleotides outside the gene matches: 4. The CDR3: CASSRGLEDTQYF. CDR3 DNA: TGTGCCAGCAGCAGGGGGCTCGAAGATACGCAGTATTTT.

The chain carries TRBV19 and TRBJ1-1; a possible D gene is TRBD1 (6 bases). The length of the CDR3 is 13 residues. V lost 7 bases and J 5 bases, leaving 14 bases between the germline ends. Germline V gives CDR1 LNHDA, CDR2 SQIVND (reference sequence). The CDR3, as DNA: TGTGCCAGTATGCCCAGGGGAAGGACTGAAGCTTTCTTT. It specifies CASMPRGRTEAFF.

The chain uses TRBV7-2 and TRBJ2-3, with TRBD2 identical over 8 bases. The CDR3 has 15 residues. V lost 5 bases, J lost 4 bases, and 8 bases stayed unmatched. Germline V CDR1 and CDR2: SGHTA, FQGNSA. CDR3 coding DNA: TGTGCCAGCAGCCGGGGGGGTTCCCGGGCAGATACGCAGTATTTT. Translation: CASSRGGSRADTQYF.

The chain has TRBV20-1 and TRBJ2-2, with D unclear. Trimming took 3 bases from V and 2 from J, leaving 10 bases between them. Germline CDR1 is DFQATT and CDR2 is SNEGSKA (reference sequence). The CDR3 is 14 amino acids. CDR3 nucleotides: TGCAGTGCTAGTCAGGCATCCAACACCGGGGAGCTGTTTTTT. Translated: CSASQASNTGELFF.

This chain joins TRBV5-1 and TRBJ2-1, with 11 bases that match TRBD1. CDR3 length: 14 amino acids. V shed 2 bases, J shed 7 bases, and the junction held 2 bases outside the gene matches. Germline V gene lookup returns CDR1 SGHRS and CDR2 YFSETQ. The CDR3 nucleotides read TGCGCCAGCAGCTTAGGGACAGGGGGTAATGAGCAGTTCTTC. Residues: CASSLGTGGNEQFF.

The rearrangement joins TRBV5-1 to TRBJ1-1, with a weak D call TRBD1 (6 bases). Trimming removed 0 bases from V and 4 bases from J, with 10 bases in between. CDR1 and CDR2 from the germline V gene are SGHRS and YFSETQ. The CDR3 has 14 amino acids. Written as DNA, the CDR3 is TGCGCCAGCAGCTTGGGCAGGGGCGGCACTGAAGCTTTCTTT. This gives the protein CASSLGRGGTEAFF.

This clone was detected only once. The genes are TRBV6-5 and TRBJ2-3, with D unresolved. Deletions cut 0 bases from V and 2 bases from J, with 6 bases between. Germline-derived CDR1 and CDR2 are MNHEY and SVGAGI. This CDR3 comprises 14 residues. CDR3 protein: CASSYSRYTDTQYF. The CDR3 DNA sequence: TGTGCCAGCAGTTACTCGCGGTACACAGATACGCAGTATTTT.

The chain combines TRBV6-5 with TRBJ2-7; 8 bases line up with TRBD1. CDR1 and CDR2 (germline): MNHEY, SVGAGI. There are 16 residues in the CDR3. V was pared by 2 bases and J by 3 bases, with 9 bases of the junction left unmatched. The CDR3 region has the DNA TGTGCCAGCAGTTACCTAATCGGACAGGGAGGCTACGAGCAGTACTTC. Protein product: CASSYLIGQGGYEQYF.

The chain combines TRBV19 with TRBJ2-7; D perhaps matches TRBD2 (5 bases). The CDR3 contains 13 residues. The V and J ends lost 1 base and 4 bases respectively, with 8 bases between them. Germline assignment: CDR1 LNHDA and CDR2 SQIVND (reference sequence). This CDR3 is CASSIARGYEQYF. CDR3 nucleotides: TGTGCCAGTAGTATAGCCCGAGGGTACGAGCAGTACTTC.

The chain has TRBV7-9 and TRBJ1-5; D ambiguous. CDR1 is SEHNR and CDR2 is FQNEAQ in the germline V gene (reference sequence). The CDR3 has 12 amino acids. Trimming left V 4 bases short and J 4 bases short, with 5 bases between. The CDR3 DNA reads TGTGCCAGCAGCTCCACAAATCAGCCCCAGCATTTT. This sequence encodes CASSSTNQPQHF.

J is TRBJ1-6 and V is TRBV6-5, with no clear D. V gave up 6 bases and J gave up 7 bases, with 13 bases separating them. This CDR3 spans 14 amino acids. Germline-derived CDR1 and CDR2 are MNHEY and SVGAGI. The CDR3 sequence: CASSPWRENSPLHF. Written as DNA, the CDR3 is TGTGCCAGCAGCCCCTGGAGGGAGAATTCACCCCTCCACTTT.